The rows below give T cell receptor beta chains drawn from one sample of a study of cytomegalovirus exposure and HLA in healthy donors. Repertoires were generated with immunoSEQ multiplex PCR, while TCRdb's copy carries only in-frame clones and drops some. The sample comprises 75,000 to 95,000 clones, approximately 78% of which are singletons, and approximately 4.2% rests with the top ten. The sequencing input was PBMCs. All receptors come from a woman aged 40 to 50 in good health and CMV-seropositive. CDR3s include the opening cysteine and the closing phenylalanine or tryptophan. A D gene is named only where the DNA matches it firmly. The size of a clone is reported for some rows only, either as once, few or many, or as a class for expanded clones.

cdr3_length	j_call	v_call	d_call	clone_size	cdr3_nt	cdr3_aa
16	TRBJ2-1	TRBV27	TRBD2	-	TGTGCCAGCAGTCTCCTTTCTAGCGGGAGTTTCAATGAGCAGTTCTTC	CASSLLSSGSFNEQFF
15	TRBJ2-1	TRBV7-2	-	-	TGTGCCAGCAGCTCAACACCGGGATTCGGTAATGAGCAGTTCTTC	CASSSTPGFGNEQFF
13	TRBJ2-6	TRBV29-1	-	-	TGCAGCGTTGTCCACTCTGGGGCCAACGTCCTGACTTTC	CSVVHSGANVLTF
13	TRBJ2-1	TRBV19	-	-	TGTGCCAGTACGGCGGACTCCTACAATGAGCAGTTCTTC	CASTADSYNEQFF
15	TRBJ1-1	TRBV9	TRBD1	once	TGTGCCAGCAGCGAATGGGACAGCTTAGGCACTGAAGCTTTCTTT	CASSEWDSLGTEAFF
16	TRBJ2-2	TRBV27	TRBD2	-	TGTGCCAGCAGTTTGGGACTAGCGCTAAACACCGGGGAGCTGTTTTTT	CASSLGLALNTGELFF
13	TRBJ2-1	TRBV5-1	-	-	TGCGCCAGCAGCTTGGGACAGTACAATGAGCAGTTCTTC	CASSLGQYNEQFF
14	TRBJ2-7	TRBV11-3	TRBD2	-	TGTGCCAGCAGCTTACAAGCGGGAGCCAACGAGCAGTACTTC	CASSLQAGANEQYF
16	TRBJ1-6	TRBV6-5	-	-	TGTGCCAGCAGTTACTCGAGCTTGGAGGTAGTCTCACCCCTCCACTTT	CASSYSSLEVVSPLHF
16	TRBJ2-7	TRBV5-1	TRBD2	-	TGCGCCAGCAGCTTACAGACTAGCGGGAGGCCCTACGAGCAGTACTTC	CASSLQTSGRPYEQYF
14	TRBJ1-1	TRBV28	-	-	TGTGCCAGCACCCCACAGCTAATGAACACTGAAGCTTTCTTT	CASTPQLMNTEAFF
14	TRBJ2-1	TRBV6-6	-	-	TGTGCCAGCAGTTATAGTAAGTCTCTTAATGAGCAGTTCTTC	CASSYSKSLNEQFF
12	TRBJ1-2	TRBV29-1	-	-	TGCAGCGTTGAAGAGGACAGCTATGGCTACACCTTC	CSVEEDSYGYTF
13	TRBJ2-7	TRBV7-2	-	-	TGTGCCAGCAGCAGTTTCGGGGGCTACGAGCAGTACTTC	CASSSFGGYEQYF
15	TRBJ1-2	TRBV13	TRBD1	-	TGTGCCAGCAGCTTAGGGGGACAGGGAAGCTATGGCTACACCTTC	CASSLGGQGSYGYTF
15	TRBJ2-1	TRBV4-3	TRBD2	-	TGCGCCAGCAGCCAAGACGGGAGGACCTACAATGAGCAGTTCTTC	CASSQDGRTYNEQFF
15	TRBJ2-7	TRBV28	TRBD1	-	TGTGCCAGCAGGTCGCCGGGACAGGGGTCAGACGAGCAGTACTTC	CASRSPGQGSDEQYF
14	TRBJ2-7	TRBV7-3	TRBD1	-	TGTGCCAGCAGTTCCACAGGGGACTCCTACGAGCAGTACTTC	CASSSTGDSYEQYF
13	TRBJ2-4	TRBV6-4	-	-	TGTGCCAGCAGTGACGGGGCAGCAAACATTCAGTACTTC	CASSDGAANIQYF
16	TRBJ2-3	TRBV9	-	-	TGTGCCAGCAGCGTAGCGGGTCGCAGGGCCACAGATACGCAGTATTTT	CASSVAGRRATDTQYF
16	TRBJ2-3	TRBV2	TRBD1	-	TGTGCCAGCAGTGAAGTTGAGGGGGCCAGTGCAGATACGCAGTATTTT	CASSEVEGASADTQYF
14	TRBJ2-7	TRBV5-1	-	-	TGCGCCAGCAGCCGATTGGACAGTATAAGCGAGCAGTACTTC	CASSRLDSISEQYF
17	TRBJ1-1	TRBV19	-	-	TGTGCCAGTAGTATAGGCGGGACCCTTGGCTTAAACACTGAAGCTTTCTTT	CASSIGGTLGLNTEAFF
13	TRBJ2-3	TRBV29-1	TRBD1	-	TGCAGCGGGGGGACAGGGACAGTTGGTACGCAGTATTTT	CSGGTGTVGTQYF
14	TRBJ2-3	TRBV6-5	TRBD1	-	TGTGCCAGCAGTTACCGACAGGGAATAGATACGCAGTATTTT	CASSYRQGIDTQYF
14	TRBJ2-3	TRBV6-6	-	-	TGTGCCAGCAGTTTCGGCGGACTCACAGATACGCAGTATTTT	CASSFGGLTDTQYF
15	TRBJ1-1	TRBV2	TRBD1	-	TGTGCCAGCCACATAATGACAGGGGTGAACACTGAAGCTTTCTTT	CASHIMTGVNTEAFF